The clone carrying this T cell receptor (beta chain) was seen only once. The antigen is not known. The entry originates in a study of cytomegalovirus exposure and HLA in healthy donors. Broader study findings: Most TCR sequences were rare, but some public TCRs occurred in many donors. In vitro work confirmed that a few CMV-associated chains recognize CMV antigens.

The germline V gene has CDR1 SEHNR and CDR2 FQNEAQ (reference sequence). The V and J ends lost 5 bases and 8 bases, in that order; junction bases with no gene match: 7. The CDR3 consists of 16 residues. The primer mix had 60 Vbeta and 13 Jbeta primers. Methods used by the authors: Unique TCR beta chains numbered about 80 million in a later analysis, with around 11 million shared. Assay used: immunoSEQ multiplex PCR; TCRdb lists only in-frame clones, some missing. Clone size and V and J calls were adopted from that table, with D and trimming inferred from the DNA. The sample consists of around 200,000 clones, about four fifths of them appearing once. These donors, healthy bone marrow donors, were studied.

This TCR came from a man between 50 and 59 years old in good health and CMV-seronegative. This chain uses TRBV7-9 with TRBJ2-1, with TRBD2 matching 15 bases. Sequencing input: PBMCs. CDR3 bases: TGTGCCAGCAGCCCTTGGACTAGCGGGAGGGAATATGAGCAGTTCTTC. This sequence encodes CASSPWTSGREYEQFF.